This TCR beta chain was sequenced during a study of identical twins. The CDR3 is 12 residues long. Germline V gene lookup returns CDR1 DFQATT and CDR2 SNEGSKA (reference sequence). V was pared by 2 bases and J by 6 bases, with 8 bases between. TCRdb redid the calling of the 5' RACE reads with MiXCR, one entry per CDR3 protein. The sample shows over 250,000 distinct CDR3 sequences, 8.5% to 9.5% of them seen only once. This clonotype was counted between two and nine times. The same sample was also used in a study of yellow fever vaccine responses in identical twins.

The receptor comes from a woman between 18 and 29 years old in good health. This rearrangement joins TRBV20-1 to TRBJ2-1; no reliable D call. The sequencing input was CD8+ T cells sorted from blood. The CDR3 bases are TGCAGTGCTAGACTGGGCGGCAATGAGCAGTTCTTC. It translates to CSARLGGNEQFF.